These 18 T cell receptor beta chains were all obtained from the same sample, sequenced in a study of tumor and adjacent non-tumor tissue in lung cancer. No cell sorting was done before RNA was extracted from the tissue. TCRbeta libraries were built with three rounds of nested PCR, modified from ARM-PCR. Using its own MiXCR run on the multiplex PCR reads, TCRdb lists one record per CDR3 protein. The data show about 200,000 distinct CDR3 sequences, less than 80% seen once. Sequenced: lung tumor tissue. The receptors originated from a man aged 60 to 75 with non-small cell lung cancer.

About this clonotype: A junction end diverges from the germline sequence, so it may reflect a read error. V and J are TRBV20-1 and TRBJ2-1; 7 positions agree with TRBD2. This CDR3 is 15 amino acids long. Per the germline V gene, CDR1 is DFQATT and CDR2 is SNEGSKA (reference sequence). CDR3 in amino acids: CSAWDLAVSYNEQFF. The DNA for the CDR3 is TGCAGTGCTTGGGACCTAGCGGTATCATACAATGAACAGTTCTTC.

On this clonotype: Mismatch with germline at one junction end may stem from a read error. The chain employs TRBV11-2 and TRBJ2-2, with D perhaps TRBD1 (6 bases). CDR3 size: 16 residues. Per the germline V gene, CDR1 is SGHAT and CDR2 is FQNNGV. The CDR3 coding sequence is TGCGCCAGCAGCTTTAAACAGGGCATGAACACTGGGGAGATGTTTTTT. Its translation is CASSFKQGMNTGEMFF.

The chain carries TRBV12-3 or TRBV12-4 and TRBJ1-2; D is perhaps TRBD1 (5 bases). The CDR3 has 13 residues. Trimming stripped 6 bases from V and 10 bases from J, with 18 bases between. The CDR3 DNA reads TGTGCCAGCAGCCGGGGCAGGGATGGTGCCTACACCTTC. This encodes CASSRGRDGAYTF.

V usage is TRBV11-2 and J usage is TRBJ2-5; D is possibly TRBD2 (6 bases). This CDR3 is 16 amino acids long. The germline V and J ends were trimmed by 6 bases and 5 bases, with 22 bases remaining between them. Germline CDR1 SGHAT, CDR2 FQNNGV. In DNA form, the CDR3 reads TGTGCCAGCAGATCCACAATGGAGGGGCCAATGGAGACCCAGTACTTC. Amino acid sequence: CASRSTMEGPMETQYF.

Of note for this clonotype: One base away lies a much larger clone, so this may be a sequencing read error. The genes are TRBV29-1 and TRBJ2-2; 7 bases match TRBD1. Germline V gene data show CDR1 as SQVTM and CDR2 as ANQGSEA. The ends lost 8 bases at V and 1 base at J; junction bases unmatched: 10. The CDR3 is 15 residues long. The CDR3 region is CSIVLGQLNTGELFF. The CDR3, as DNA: TGCAGCATCGTATTGGGACAGTTGAACACCGGGGAGCTGTTTTTT.

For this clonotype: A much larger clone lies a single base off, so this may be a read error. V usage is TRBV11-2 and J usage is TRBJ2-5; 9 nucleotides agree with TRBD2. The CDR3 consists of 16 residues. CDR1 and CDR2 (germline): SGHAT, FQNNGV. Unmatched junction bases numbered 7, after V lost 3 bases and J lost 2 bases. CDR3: CASSFGSSGVQETQYF. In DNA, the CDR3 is TGTGCCAGCAGCTTCGGGTCTAGCGGGGTGCAAGAGACCCAGTACTTC.

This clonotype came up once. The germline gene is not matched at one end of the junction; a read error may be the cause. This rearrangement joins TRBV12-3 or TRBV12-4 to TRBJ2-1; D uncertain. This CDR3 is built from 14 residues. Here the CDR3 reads CASSTNSLVNEHFF. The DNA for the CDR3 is TGTGCCAGCAGTACGAATTCCCTAGTCAATGAGCACTTCTTC.

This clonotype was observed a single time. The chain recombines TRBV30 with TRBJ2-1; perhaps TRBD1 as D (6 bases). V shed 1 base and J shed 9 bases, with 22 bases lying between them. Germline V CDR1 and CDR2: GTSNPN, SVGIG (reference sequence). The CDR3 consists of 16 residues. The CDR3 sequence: CAWSEGIGGAFAEQFF. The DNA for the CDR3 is TGTGCCTGGAGTGAGGGAATTGGGGGCGCGTTCGCTGAGCAGTTCTTC.

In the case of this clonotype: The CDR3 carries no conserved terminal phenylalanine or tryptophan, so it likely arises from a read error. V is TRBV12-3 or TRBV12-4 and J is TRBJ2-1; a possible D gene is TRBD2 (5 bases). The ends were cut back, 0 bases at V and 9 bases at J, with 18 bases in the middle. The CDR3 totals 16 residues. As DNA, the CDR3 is TGTGCCAGCAGTTTAGCGTTGGGATACCCGGGGAGTGAGCAGTTCTCC. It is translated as CASSLALGYPGSEQFS.

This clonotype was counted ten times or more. The CDR3 coding sequence is TGCAGCGTGGGGACAGGGAAAAAGACCCAGTACTTC. It encodes CSVGTGKKTQYF. This rearrangement joins TRBV29-1 to TRBJ2-5; 9 bases are a match to TRBD1. The germline V gene encodes CDR1 SQVTM and CDR2 ANQGSEA. The CDR3 has 12 amino acids. Losses at the gene ends were 6 bases for V and 6 bases for J; bases not matched to a gene: 5.

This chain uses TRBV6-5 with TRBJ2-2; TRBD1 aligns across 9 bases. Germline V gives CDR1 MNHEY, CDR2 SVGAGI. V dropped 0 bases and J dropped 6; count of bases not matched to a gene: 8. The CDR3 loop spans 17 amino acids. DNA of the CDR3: TGTGCCAGCAGTTACTCGGCCGGGACAGGGTCCCCCGGGGAGCTGTTTTTT. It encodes CASSYSAGTGSPGELFF.

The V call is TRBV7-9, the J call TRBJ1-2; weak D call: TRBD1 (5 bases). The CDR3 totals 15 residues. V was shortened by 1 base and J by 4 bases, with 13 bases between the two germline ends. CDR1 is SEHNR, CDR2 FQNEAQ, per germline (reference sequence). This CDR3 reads CASSLGGTTLYGYTF. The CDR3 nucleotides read TGTGCCAGCAGCTTAGGGGGCACCACTCTCTATGGCTACACCTTC. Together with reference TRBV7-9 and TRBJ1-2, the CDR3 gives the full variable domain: DTGVSQNPRHKITKRGQNVTFRCDPISEHNRLYWYRQTLGQGPEFLTYFQNEAQLEKSRLLSDRFSAERPKGSFSTLEIQRTEQGDSAMYLCASSLGGTTLYGYTFGSGTRLTVV.

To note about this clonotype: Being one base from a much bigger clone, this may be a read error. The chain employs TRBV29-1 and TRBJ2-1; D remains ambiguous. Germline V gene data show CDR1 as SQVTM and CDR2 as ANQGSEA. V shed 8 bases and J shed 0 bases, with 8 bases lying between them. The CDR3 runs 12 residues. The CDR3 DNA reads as TGCAGCCACTTCAGCTCCTACAATGAGCAGTTCTTC. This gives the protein CSHFSSYNEQFF.

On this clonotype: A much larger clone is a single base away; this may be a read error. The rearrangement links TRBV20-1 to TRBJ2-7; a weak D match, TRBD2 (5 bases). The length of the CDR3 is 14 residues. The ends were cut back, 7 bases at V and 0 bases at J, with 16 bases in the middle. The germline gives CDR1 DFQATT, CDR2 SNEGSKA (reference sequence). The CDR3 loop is CSVHVSGISYEQYF. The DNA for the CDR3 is TGCAGTGTTCATGTGAGCGGAATCTCCTACGAGCAGTACTTC.

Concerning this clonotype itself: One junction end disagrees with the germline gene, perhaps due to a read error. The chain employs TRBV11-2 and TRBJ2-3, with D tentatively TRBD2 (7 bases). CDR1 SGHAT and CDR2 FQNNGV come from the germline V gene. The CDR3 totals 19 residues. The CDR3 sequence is CASNLVGGRGGNQTDTQYF. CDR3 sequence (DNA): TGTGCCAGCAACTTAGTGGGGGGGCGCGGAGGCAATCAGACAGATACGCAGTATTTT.

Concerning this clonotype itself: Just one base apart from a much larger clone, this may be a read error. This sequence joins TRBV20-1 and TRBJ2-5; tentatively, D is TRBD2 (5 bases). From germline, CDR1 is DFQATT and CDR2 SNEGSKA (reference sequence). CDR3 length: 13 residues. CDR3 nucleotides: TGCACTGCCACGGGCCCCGGGGAAGAGACCCAGTACTTC. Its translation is CTATGPGEETQYF.

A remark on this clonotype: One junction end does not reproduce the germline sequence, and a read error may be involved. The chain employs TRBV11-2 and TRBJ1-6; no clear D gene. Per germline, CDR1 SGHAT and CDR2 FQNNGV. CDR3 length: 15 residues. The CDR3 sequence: CASRKMTEYNSPLHF. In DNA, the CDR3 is TGTGCCAGCAGAAAGATGACTGAATATAATTCACCCCTCCATTTT.

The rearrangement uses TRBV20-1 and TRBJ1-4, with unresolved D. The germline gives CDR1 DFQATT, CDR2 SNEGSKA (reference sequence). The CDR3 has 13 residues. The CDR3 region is CNTRNSMSEKLFF. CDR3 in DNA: TGCAATACTCGGAATTCGATGAGCGAAAAACTGTTTTTT.